The clone carrying this T cell receptor beta chain showed up just a few times. This record belongs to a study of patients and donors after allogeneic stem cell transplantation. TCRdb re-derived calls from the RT-PCR reads in MiXCR, one entry per CDR3 protein. The sample carries 200,000 to 250,000 distinct CDR3 sequences, 11% to 15% recorded once. This CDR3 contains 13 residues. Looked up from germline, CDR1 is MNHEY and CDR2 is SVGEGT. The ends were cut back, 1 base at V and 6 bases at J, with 6 bases in the middle. Source material: blood, either unsorted or a sorted T cell fraction (not recorded which). The rearrangement links TRBV6-2 or TRBV6-3 to TRBJ2-2, with TRBD1 as a possible D gene (5 bases). This clonotype was obtained from a human donor who was either an allogeneic HSCT recipient or a stem cell or donor lymphocyte infusion donor (not recorded which). It is not recorded whose cells these are; they may come from a transplant donor. The CDR3 DNA is TGTGCCAGCAGTTACTTGGGGCCCGGGGAGCTGTTTTTT. Its translation is CASSYLGPGELFF.